This T cell receptor beta chain was profiled in a study of T cell responses to AZD1222 COVID-19 vaccine. Notes on this clone: Its target is not known.

This CDR3 region has 14 residues. Trimming stripped 0 bases from V and 3 bases from J, with 8 bases between. Germline V gives CDR1 SGHAT, CDR2 FQNNGV. The study, taken as a whole, reports: Vaccination with two AZD1222 doses was followed by a rise in Spike-specific TCR breadth and depth.

Sequenced by immunoSEQ multiplex PCR; TCRdb stores in-frame clones only, minus some. The table has fewer than 150,000 clones, 80% to 90% seen once; the top ten hold roughly a tenth. The chain employs TRBV11-2 and TRBJ2-5, with D unclear. The material was peripheral blood, obtained 28 days after the second AZD1222 dose. The sequence was collected from an adult who received the AZD1222 COVID-19 vaccine. The DNA of the CDR3 is TGTGCCAGCAGCTTAGATCGGCAGGAAGAGACCCAGTACTTC. Its protein product is CASSLDRQEETQYF.